This T cell receptor (beta chain) emerged from a study of cytomegalovirus exposure and HLA in healthy donors. Regarding the study as a whole: High specificity and sensitivity for cytomegalovirus status were reported for the classifier. In vitro checks showed that a few CMV-associated chains really do target CMV antigens.

Concerning this clone itself: No antigen is known for it.

The CDR3 totals 17 residues. Losses at the gene ends were 0 bases for V and 8 bases for J; bases not matched to a gene: 11. Looked up from germline, CDR1 is SGHNT and CDR2 is YYREEE (reference sequence). TCRdb's copy holds only in-frame clones and misses some; the assay was immunoSEQ multiplex PCR. Found here are 150,000 to 200,000 clones, roughly 82% of them singletons; the top ten hold under 15%. This receptor was obtained from a young woman in good health and CMV-seropositive. Material for sequencing was PBMCs. The chain links TRBV5-4 to TRBJ2-1; 10 bases are a match to TRBD1. The CDR3 loop reads CASSLARVGDRGDEQFF. CDR3 nucleotides: TGTGCCAGCAGCTTGGCCAGGGTGGGGGACAGGGGCGATGAGCAGTTCTTC.